These T cell receptor beta chains were read from a single sample in a study of CD8 T cells in ankylosing spondylitis. TCRdb reanalysed the 5' RACE reads using MiXCR and keeps one entry per CDR3 protein. This sample carries fewer than 250,000 distinct CDR3 sequences, about 10% of them seen once, and the ten largest clones take less than 3%. The sample comprised blood, either unsorted or a sorted T cell fraction (not recorded which). The receptors come from a male donor with ankylosing spondylitis or in good health (not recorded which). Each CDR3 is given with its conserved first and last residue. D genes are given only for firm matches. Not every row has a clone size; where given, it reads once, few, many or a size class.

.,TRBV25-1,14,many,TRBJ2-7,CASSESWAGREQYF,TGTGCCAGCAGTGAATCATGGGCGGGGCGCGAGCAGTACTTC
.,TRBV12-3/TRBV12-4,11,many,TRBJ1-2,CASSLGLGYTF,TGTGCCAGCAGTTTGGGTTTGGGCTACACCTTC
TRBD2,TRBV7-2,15,.,TRBJ2-2,CASRSGGGISGELFF,TGTGCCAGCAGATCCGGGGGGGGAATCTCCGGGGAGCTGTTTTTT
TRBD2,TRBV4-2,15,many,TRBJ2-2,CASSPSAGAAGELFF,TGTGCCAGCAGCCCATCAGCGGGAGCGGCCGGGGAGCTGTTTTTT
TRBD1,TRBV5-5,14,many,TRBJ2-5,CASSTGQGRETQYF,TGTGCCAGCAGCACCGGACAGGGAAGAGAGACCCAGTACTTC
.,TRBV5-4,14,many,TRBJ2-3,CASKGEGIQDTQYF,TGTGCCAGCAAGGGAGAGGGTATTCAAGATACGCAGTATTTT
.,TRBV6-1,13,few,TRBJ2-3,CASTGSPTDTQYF,TGTGCCAGCACGGGCAGCCCCACAGATACGCAGTATTTT
.,TRBV15,14,many,TRBJ1-1,CATSSRGGNTEAFF,TGTGCCACCAGCTCCCGGGGGGGGAACACTGAAGCTTTCTTT
.,TRBV6-1,14,many,TRBJ2-7,CASSGTYRSYEQYF,TGTGCCAGCAGTGGCACCTACAGGAGTTACGAGCAGTACTTC
TRBD2,TRBV10-3,14,many,TRBJ2-2,CAIGTSGHTGELFF,TGTGCCATCGGGACTAGCGGACACACCGGGGAGCTGTTTTTT
.,TRBV2,13,.,TRBJ1-5,CASTQGVVQPQHF,TGTGCCAGCACCCAAGGGGTCGTTCAGCCCCAGCATTTT
.,TRBV29-1,14,few,TRBJ2-1,CSASFRGSYNEQFF,TGCAGCGCCTCCTTCAGGGGTTCCTACAATGAGCAGTTCTTC
TRBD1,TRBV29-1,14,many,TRBJ2-1,CSVDLGQGYNEQFF,TGCAGCGTTGACTTAGGACAGGGGTACAATGAGCAGTTCTTC
.,TRBV6-1,13,many,TRBJ1-1,CASSEIQNTEAFF,TGTGCCAGCAGTGAAATACAAAACACTGAAGCTTTCTTT
.,TRBV12-5,13,.,TRBJ2-1,CASGTNPYNEQFF,TGTGCTAGTGGTACGAATCCGTACAATGAGCAGTTCTTC
.,TRBV3-1,15,many,TRBJ1-2,CASSPPLGADYGYTF,TGTGCCAGCAGCCCCCCCTTGGGGGCGGACTATGGCTACACCTTC
TRBD1,TRBV5-1,14,many,TRBJ2-7,CASSWTGIPGEQYF,TGCGCCAGCAGCTGGACAGGGATCCCTGGGGAGCAGTACTTC
.,TRBV4-2,18,few,TRBJ2-1,CASSQVGRRDISYNEQFF,TGTGCCAGCAGCCAAGTCGGGCGGCGGGACATCTCCTACAATGAGCAGTTCTTC
.,TRBV4-2,13,.,TRBJ1-4,CASSQGAGTKAVF,TGTGCCAGCAGCCAGGGGGCCGGGACAAAGGCTGTTTTT
.,TRBV12-3/TRBV12-4,16,many,TRBJ2-7,CASSLGRGSPTYEQYF,TGTGCCAGCAGTTTAGGGAGGGGGAGTCCAACCTACGAGCAGTACTTC
.,TRBV7-9,12,.,TRBJ1-2,CASSLDPGGATF,TGTGCCAGCAGCTTAGATCCGGGGGGCGCGACCTTC
TRBD2,TRBV5-6,15,many,TRBJ2-3,CASSLVGGGADTQYF,TGTGCCAGCAGCTTGGTCGGGGGGGGCGCAGATACGCAGTATTTT
.,TRBV14,15,.,TRBJ2-2,CASSQALLYTGELFF,TGTGCCAGCAGCCAAGCCCTCTTGTACACCGGGGAGCTGTTTTTT
.,TRBV4-1,14,few,TRBJ1-1,CASSPRRGWTEAFF,TGCGCCAGCAGCCCTCGAAGGGGCTGGACTGAAGCTTTCTTT
.,TRBV3-1,15,few,TRBJ2-6,CASSTAGSGANVLTF,TGTGCCAGCAGCACCGCAGGTTCTGGGGCCAACGTCCTGACTTTC
.,TRBV5-1,15,.,TRBJ2-1,CASSPVRRSYNEQFF,TGCGCCAGCAGCCCAGTTAGACGCTCCTACAATGAGCAGTTCTTC
.,TRBV3-1,14,many,TRBJ2-4,CASSQGLAKNIQYF,TGTGCCAGCAGCCAAGGTCTAGCCAAAAACATTCAGTACTTC